Presented here are 20 T cell receptor beta chains from one specimen sequenced in a study of shared T cell receptors in the human thymus. Profiling relied on immunoSEQ multiplex PCR, and the TCRdb table lists in-frame clones only, not all of them. This table holds under 850,000 clones, around nine tenths found once. The same specimen was also included in a second study, on human thymus T cells.

Sequenced sample: thymocytes. Receptors were obtained from a boy in the first two years of life with a congenital heart defect.

This chain links TRBV7-2 with TRBJ1-3, with D maybe TRBD1 (6 bases). This CDR3 comprises 13 residues. Germline V CDR1 and CDR2: SGHTA, FQGNSA. V lost 4 bases and J lost 3, with 7 bases in between. This chain's CDR3 is CASSSDSGNTIYF. The CDR3 DNA sequence: TGTGCCAGCAGCTCGGACAGTGGAAACACCATATATTTT.

This clone has only a few counts. The chain couples TRBV19 to TRBJ1-4, with a tentative D call TRBD1 (6 bases). V was shortened by 7 bases and J by 5 bases, with 14 bases between the two germline ends. The CDR3 runs 14 residues. CDR1 LNHDA and CDR2 SQIVND come from the germline V gene (reference sequence). The CDR3, as DNA: TGTGCCAGTACCTTGGGGGCAGTGAATGAAAAACTGTTTTTT. Protein sequence: CASTLGAVNEKLFF.

This sequence joins TRBV30 and TRBJ1-3; 8 bases are a match to TRBD1. CDR3 size: 15 residues. V lost 3 bases, J lost 0 bases, and 4 bases stayed unmatched. Germline-derived CDR1 and CDR2 are GTSNPN and SVGIG (reference sequence). The CDR3: CAWRGDRLSGNTIYF. The CDR3 bases are TGTGCCTGGAGGGGGGACAGGCTCTCTGGAAACACCATATATTTT.

The rearrangement links TRBV15 to TRBJ2-1; TRBD2 matches 9 bases. CDR3 size: 16 residues. Germline V gives CDR1 LNHNV, CDR2 YYDKDF (reference sequence). Germline trimming cut 4 bases from V and 5 bases from J; bases unmatched to any gene: 9. The CDR3 DNA sequence: TGTGCCACCAGCAAGGCAGCGGGAGGCGCCAACAATGAGCAGTTCTTC. It is translated as CATSKAAGGANNEQFF.

The CDR3 DNA sequence: TGTGCCAGCAGCTTAGTATGGGGGGGCGCGGGCTATGGCTACACCTTC. This gives the protein CASSLVWGGAGYGYTF. This chain connects TRBV11-2 to TRBJ1-2; the D gene is possibly TRBD1 (6 bases). V was trimmed by 1 base and J by 4 bases, leaving 16 bases between them. This CDR3 is built from 16 residues. Germline loops: CDR1 SGHAT, CDR2 FQNNGV.

This rearrangement joins TRBV2 to TRBJ2-7, with 8 bases fitting TRBD2. CDR3 length: 19 amino acids. V gave up 7 bases and J gave up 3 bases; unmatched junction bases: 23. The V gene's germline CDR1 is SNHLY and CDR2 FYNNEI. In nucleotides, the CDR3 is TGTGCCAGCACCGTATTCCCTGCGAGTCCCCCGGGGGGGGTCTACGAGCAGTACTTC. It translates to CASTVFPASPPGGVYEQYF.

The J gene is TRBJ2-4, the V gene TRBV6-1; D is perhaps TRBD2 (5 bases). V was shortened by 2 bases and J by 0 bases, with 8 bases between the two germline ends. Germline loops: CDR1 MNHNS, CDR2 SASEGT. The CDR3 is made up of 15 amino acids. The CDR3 DNA follows: TGTGCCAGCAGTGAACGTCGGGAAGCCAAAAACATTCAGTACTTC. It yields the protein CASSERREAKNIQYF.

This rearrangement joins TRBV4-3 to TRBJ2-5; TRBD2 aligns across 8 bases. After removal of 1 base from V and 4 bases from J, the junction contained 11 bases not matched to a gene. The germline CDR1 and CDR2 sequences are LGHNA and YSLEER. CDR3 length: 17 amino acids. The CDR3 sequence is CASSQGELAVRGETQYF. The CDR3 DNA follows: TGCGCCAGCAGCCAAGGAGAACTAGCGGTGAGGGGAGAGACCCAGTACTTC.

This clone occurred once. Because it lacks the conserved phenylalanine or tryptophan at the end, this CDR3 is likely a read error. V usage is TRBV29-1 and J usage is TRBJ2-7; TRBD2 matches 10 bases. CDR3 length: 14 amino acids. V was pared by 7 bases and J by 2 bases, with 8 bases of the junction left unmatched. CDR1 SQVTM and CDR2 ANQGSEA come from the germline V gene. CDR3 in amino acids: CSASSGRSTYEQYL. DNA of the CDR3: TGCAGCGCTTCTAGCGGGAGAAGTACCTACGAGCAGTACCTC.

The rearrangement links TRBV6-6 to TRBJ2-3, with TRBD2 matching 8 bases. This CDR3 comprises 16 residues. The V gene end was trimmed by 0 bases and the J gene end by 3 bases; junction bases not matched to a gene: 5. Germline V gives CDR1 MNHNY, CDR2 SVGAGI (reference sequence). The CDR3 region has the DNA TGTGCCAGCAGTTACTCGAGCGGGAGCGCTACAGATACGCAGTATTTT. Translating it yields CASSYSSGSATDTQYF.

The CDR3 region is CASSLEEGPQETQYF. As DNA, the CDR3 is TGTGCCAGCAGCTTAGAGGAGGGGCCCCAAGAGACCCAGTACTTC. The chain combines TRBV7-2 with TRBJ2-5; tentatively, D is TRBD2 (6 bases). The V and J ends lost 1 base and 1 base respectively, with 10 bases between them. From germline, CDR1 is SGHTA and CDR2 FQGNSA. The CDR3 extends over 15 amino acids.

This chain links TRBV5-1 with TRBJ2-7; 9 nucleotides line up with TRBD1. V trimming: 3 bases; J trimming: 2 bases; junction bases outside the gene matches: 9. CDR3 length equals 16 residues. Germline assignment: CDR1 SGHRS and CDR2 YFSETQ. The CDR3 loop reads CASSSKGQGRAYEQYF. DNA of the CDR3: TGCGCCAGCAGCTCGAAAGGACAGGGGCGGGCCTACGAGCAGTACTTC.

The gene calls are TRBV18 and TRBJ2-7, with 8 bases matching TRBD2. After removal of 2 bases from V and 2 bases from J, the junction contained 11 bases not matched to a gene. This CDR3 is 17 amino acids long. Germline V lookup: CDR1 KGHSH, CDR2 LQKENI. The CDR3 region is CASSPGDGLGRAYEQYF. The DNA for the CDR3 is TGTGCCAGCTCACCAGGGGACGGCCTCGGGAGGGCCTACGAGCAGTACTTC.

The chain recombines TRBV6-1 with TRBJ2-7; 7 bases map to TRBD2. The CDR3 is 14 amino acids. Per the germline V gene, CDR1 is MNHNS and CDR2 is SASEGT. Losses at the gene ends were 6 bases for V and 7 bases for J; bases not matched to a gene: 12. The CDR3 loop is CASSPRGVGGEQYF. CDR3 sequence (DNA): TGTGCCAGCAGCCCCCGGGGCGTCGGGGGGGAGCAGTACTTC.

V is TRBV2 and J is TRBJ2-5, with TRBD1 identical over 7 bases. The CDR3 runs 15 residues. V lost 6 bases, J lost 2 bases, and 9 bases stayed unmatched. Germline V CDR1 and CDR2: SNHLY, FYNNEI. The CDR3: CASRHPGQQQETQYF. CDR3 nucleotide sequence: TGTGCCAGCAGACACCCGGGACAGCAGCAAGAGACCCAGTACTTC.

The gene calls are TRBV2 and TRBJ2-7; 13 positions agree with TRBD2. This CDR3 is 17 amino acids long. From germline, CDR1 is SNHLY and CDR2 FYNNEI. After removal of 0 bases from V and 2 bases from J, the junction contained 4 bases not matched to a gene. CDR3 sequence (DNA): TGTGCCAGCAGTGAAGCGTGGACTAGCGGGAGAGCCTACGAGCAGTACTTC. Its protein is CASSEAWTSGRAYEQYF.

The chain is built from TRBV9 and TRBJ1-1; TRBD1 matches at 7 bases. This CDR3 spans 15 amino acids. Looked up from germline, CDR1 is SGDLS and CDR2 is YYNGEE. The V segment lost 3 bases and the J segment 6 bases; nucleotides outside the gene matches: 11. In DNA, the CDR3 is TGTGCCAGCAGCGACCAACAGGGGAAGTTCTCTGAAGCTTTCTTT. This translates into CASSDQQGKFSEAFF.

The rearrangement links TRBV30 to TRBJ1-5; D possibly corresponds to TRBD1 (5 bases). From germline, CDR1 is GTSNPN and CDR2 SVGIG (reference sequence). The length of the CDR3 is 17 residues. V was shortened by 0 bases and J by 2 bases, with 17 bases between the two germline ends. The CDR3 is CAWSVRRDERGNQPQHF. In nucleotides, the CDR3 is TGTGCCTGGAGTGTACGGAGGGACGAAAGGGGCAATCAGCCCCAGCATTTT.

This chain connects TRBV2 to TRBJ1-4, with TRBD1 matching 8 bases. The CDR3 sequence is 16 residues long. The germline CDR1 and CDR2 sequences are SNHLY and FYNNEI. V trimming: 4 bases; J trimming: 5 bases; junction bases outside the gene matches: 9. The CDR3 region has the DNA TGTGCCAGCAGTGGGTTAACAGGGGGGGGGAATGAAAAACTGTTTTTT. It codes for CASSGLTGGGNEKLFF.

In this sample, this clone turned up a few times. The rearrangement uses TRBV4-3 and TRBJ2-2; D might be TRBD2 (6 bases). The V end was cut by 3 bases, the J end by 6 bases, with 14 bases between. This CDR3 is 15 amino acids long. From germline, CDR1 is LGHNA and CDR2 YSLEER. The chain's CDR3 is CASSQISWGAGELFF. CDR3 bases: TGCGCCAGCAGCCAGATATCGTGGGGGGCCGGGGAGCTGTTTTTT.